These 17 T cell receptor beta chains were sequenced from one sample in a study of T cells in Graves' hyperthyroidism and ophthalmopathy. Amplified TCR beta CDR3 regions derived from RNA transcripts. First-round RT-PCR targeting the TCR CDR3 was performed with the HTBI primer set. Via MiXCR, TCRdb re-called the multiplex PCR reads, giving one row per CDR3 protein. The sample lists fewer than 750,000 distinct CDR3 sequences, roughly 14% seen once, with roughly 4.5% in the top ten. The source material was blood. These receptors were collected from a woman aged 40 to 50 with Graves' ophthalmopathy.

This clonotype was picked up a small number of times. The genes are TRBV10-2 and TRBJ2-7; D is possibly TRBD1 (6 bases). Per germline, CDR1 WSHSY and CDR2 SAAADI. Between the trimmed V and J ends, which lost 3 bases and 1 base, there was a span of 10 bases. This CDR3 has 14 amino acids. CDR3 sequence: CASSDETGSYEQYF. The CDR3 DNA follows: TGCGCCAGCAGTGACGAGACAGGTTCCTACGAGCAGTACTTC.

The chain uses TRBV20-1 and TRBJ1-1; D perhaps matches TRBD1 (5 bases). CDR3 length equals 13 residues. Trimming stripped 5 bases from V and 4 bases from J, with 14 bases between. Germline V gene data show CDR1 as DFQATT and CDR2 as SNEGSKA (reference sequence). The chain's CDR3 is CSAPTGARTEAFF. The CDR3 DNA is TGCAGTGCTCCGACCGGGGCCCGCACTGAAGCTTTCTTT.

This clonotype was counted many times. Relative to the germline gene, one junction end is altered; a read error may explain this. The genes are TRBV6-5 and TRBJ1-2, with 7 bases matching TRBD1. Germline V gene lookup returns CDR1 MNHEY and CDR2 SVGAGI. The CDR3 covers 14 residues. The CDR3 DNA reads TGTGTCAGCAGTTCAGGGGGGGTGAGCTATGGCTACACCTTC. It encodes CVSSSGGVSYGYTF.

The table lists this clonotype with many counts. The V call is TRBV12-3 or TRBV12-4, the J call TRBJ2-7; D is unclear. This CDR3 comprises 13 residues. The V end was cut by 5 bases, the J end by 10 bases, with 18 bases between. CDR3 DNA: TGTGCCAGCAGTCCCCCACAACTATCAGGACAGTACTTC. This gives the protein CASSPPQLSGQYF.

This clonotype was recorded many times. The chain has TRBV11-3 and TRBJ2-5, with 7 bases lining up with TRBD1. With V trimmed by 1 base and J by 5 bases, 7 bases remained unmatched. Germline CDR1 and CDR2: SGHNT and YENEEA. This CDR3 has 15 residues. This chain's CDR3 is CASSLVQGIAETQYF. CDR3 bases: TGTGCCAGCAGCTTAGTACAGGGGATCGCGGAGACCCAGTACTTC.

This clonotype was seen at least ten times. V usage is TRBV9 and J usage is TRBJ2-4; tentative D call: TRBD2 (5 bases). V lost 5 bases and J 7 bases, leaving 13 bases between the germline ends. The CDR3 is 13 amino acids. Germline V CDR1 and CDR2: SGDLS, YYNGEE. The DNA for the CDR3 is TGTGCCAGCAGTCTCCGGGAAGGGAACATTCAGTACTTC. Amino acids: CASSLREGNIQYF.

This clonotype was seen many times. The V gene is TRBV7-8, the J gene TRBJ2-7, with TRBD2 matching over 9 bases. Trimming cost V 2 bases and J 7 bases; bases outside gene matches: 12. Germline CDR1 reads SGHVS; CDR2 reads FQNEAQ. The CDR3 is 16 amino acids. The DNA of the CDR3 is TGTGCCAGCAGCTTAAGGGCGGCGGGAGGGCCGGGAGAGCAGTACTTC. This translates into CASSLRAAGGPGEQYF.

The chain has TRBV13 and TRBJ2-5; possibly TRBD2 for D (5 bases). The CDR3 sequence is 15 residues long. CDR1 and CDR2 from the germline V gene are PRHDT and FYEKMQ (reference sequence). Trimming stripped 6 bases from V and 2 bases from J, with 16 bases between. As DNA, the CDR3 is TGTGCCAGCAGTCCAGCGTGGACGGGACAAGAGACCCAGTACTTC. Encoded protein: CASSPAWTGQETQYF.

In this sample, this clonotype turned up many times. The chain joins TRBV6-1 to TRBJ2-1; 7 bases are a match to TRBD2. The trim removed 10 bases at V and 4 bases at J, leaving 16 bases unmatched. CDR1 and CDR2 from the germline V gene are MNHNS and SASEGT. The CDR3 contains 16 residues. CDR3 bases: TGTGCCACCCTAGGCCAACTAGCGCGTACTTACAATGAGCAGTTCTTC. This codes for CATLGQLARTYNEQFF.

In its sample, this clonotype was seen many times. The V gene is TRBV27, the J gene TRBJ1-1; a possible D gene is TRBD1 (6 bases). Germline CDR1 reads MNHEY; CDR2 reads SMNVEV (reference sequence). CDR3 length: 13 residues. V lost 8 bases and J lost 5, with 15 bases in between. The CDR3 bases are TGTGCCAGCTACAGGGCTGGGGGGACTGAAGCTTTCTTT. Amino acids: CASYRAGGTEAFF.

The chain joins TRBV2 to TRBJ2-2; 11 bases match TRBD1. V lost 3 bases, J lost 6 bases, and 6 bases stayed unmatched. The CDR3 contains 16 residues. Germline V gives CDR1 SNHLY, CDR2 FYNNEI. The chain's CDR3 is CASSEPPGQGAGELFF. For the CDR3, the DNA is TGTGCCAGCAGTGAGCCTCCGGGACAGGGGGCCGGGGAGCTGTTTTTT.

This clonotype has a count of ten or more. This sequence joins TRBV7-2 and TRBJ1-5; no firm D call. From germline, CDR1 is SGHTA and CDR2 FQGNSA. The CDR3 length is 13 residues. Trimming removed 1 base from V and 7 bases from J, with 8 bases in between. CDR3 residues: CASSLGPRQPQHF. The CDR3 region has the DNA TGTGCCAGCAGCTTAGGCCCAAGGCAGCCCCAGCATTTT.

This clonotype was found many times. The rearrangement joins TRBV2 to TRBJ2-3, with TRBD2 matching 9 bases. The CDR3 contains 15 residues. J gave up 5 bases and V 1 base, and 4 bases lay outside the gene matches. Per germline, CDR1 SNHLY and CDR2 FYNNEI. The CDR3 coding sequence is TGTGCCAGCAGTGAAGTTAGCGGGAGAAGAGATACGCAGTATTTT. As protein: CASSEVSGRRDTQYF.

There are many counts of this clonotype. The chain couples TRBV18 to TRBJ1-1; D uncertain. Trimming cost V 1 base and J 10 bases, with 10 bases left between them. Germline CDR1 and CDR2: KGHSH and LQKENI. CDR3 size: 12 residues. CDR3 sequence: CASSPQNRGAFF. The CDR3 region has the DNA TGTGCCAGCTCACCACAAAACAGAGGAGCTTTCTTT.

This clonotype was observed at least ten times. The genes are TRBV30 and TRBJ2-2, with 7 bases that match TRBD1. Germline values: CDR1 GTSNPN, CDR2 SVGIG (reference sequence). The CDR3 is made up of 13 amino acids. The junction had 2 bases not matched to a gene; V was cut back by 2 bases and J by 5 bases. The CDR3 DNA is TGTGCCTGGAGTAAACAGGGGACCGGGGAGCTGTTTTTT. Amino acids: CAWSKQGTGELFF.

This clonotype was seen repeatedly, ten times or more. The CDR3 region has the DNA TGTGCCAGCAGTTACTCGAAGCAGTTCTACTCTGGAAACACCATATATTTT. Translating gives CASSYSKQFYSGNTIYF. The V and J genes are TRBV6-5 and TRBJ1-3; D unresolved. CDR1 is MNHEY, CDR2 SVGAGI, per germline. The CDR3 is 17 amino acids. Trimming left V 0 bases short and J 0 bases short, with 12 bases between.

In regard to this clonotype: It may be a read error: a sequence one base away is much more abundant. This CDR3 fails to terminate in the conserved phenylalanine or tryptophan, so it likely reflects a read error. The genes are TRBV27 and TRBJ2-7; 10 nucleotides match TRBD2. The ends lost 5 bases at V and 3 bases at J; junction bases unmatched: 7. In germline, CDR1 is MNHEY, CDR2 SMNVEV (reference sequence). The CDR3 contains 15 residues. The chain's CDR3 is CASSPWTSGYYEQYS. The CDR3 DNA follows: TGTGCCAGCAGTCCCTGGACTAGCGGATACTACGAGCAGTACTCC.